This entry lists 22 T cell receptor beta chains sequenced from one sample in a study of T cells after yellow fever vaccination. MiXCR was run by TCRdb on the 5' RACE reads, yielding one entry per CDR3 protein. The data show about 400,000 distinct CDR3 sequences, with roughly 6.2% seen just once and approximately 15% held by the top ten. Sample: PBMCs, taken 5 days after the yellow fever booster vaccination. All receptors derive from a young man who received the YFV17D yellow fever vaccine.

This clonotype has at least ten counts. Here the CDR3 reads CASSASRVNEQFF. In nucleotides, the CDR3 is TGTGCCAGCAGCGCATCCAGGGTGAATGAGCAGTTCTTC. The gene calls are TRBV9 and TRBJ2-1; D possibly corresponds to TRBD1 (5 bases). The CDR3 has 13 residues. V was clipped by 3 bases and J by 7 bases, with 11 bases between them. CDR1 SGDLS and CDR2 YYNGEE come from the germline V gene.

In this sample, this clonotype turned up a few times. This rearrangement joins TRBV12-3 or TRBV12-4 to TRBJ2-2; 10 positions match TRBD2. The CDR3 extends over 15 amino acids. The J segment lost 2 bases and the V segment lost 4 bases, leaving 1 base of the junction unmatched. CDR3 loop: CASSWTSGNTGELFF. In DNA, the CDR3 is TGTGCCAGCAGTTGGACTAGCGGAAACACCGGGGAGCTGTTTTTT.

The rearrangement uses TRBV7-9 and TRBJ2-7; a possible D gene is TRBD2 (6 bases). Trimming removed 6 bases from V and 5 bases from J, with 17 bases in between. CDR1 and CDR2 from the germline V gene are SEHNR and FQNEAQ (reference sequence). The CDR3 extends over 14 amino acids. This CDR3 reads CASSLPLGGHEQYF. DNA for the CDR3: TGTGCCAGCAGTTTGCCATTAGGAGGGCACGAGCAGTACTTC.

This clonotype was recorded a few times. CDR3 loop: CASSAPTSGRALDTQYF. The CDR3 DNA follows: TGTGCCAGCAGCGCGCCCACTAGCGGGAGGGCCTTAGATACGCAGTATTTT. The V and J genes are TRBV5-6 and TRBJ2-3; 13 positions agree with TRBD2. V dropped 4 bases and J dropped 5; count of bases not matched to a gene: 10. Germline-derived CDR1 and CDR2 are SGHDT and YYEEEE. The CDR3 totals 17 residues.

The rearrangement uses TRBV7-2 and TRBJ1-2; D is unclear. From germline, CDR1 is SGHTA and CDR2 FQGNSA. Trimming shortened V by 5 bases and J by 4 bases, and 14 bases separated the two germline ends. The CDR3 contains 14 residues. Here the CDR3 DNA reads TGTGCCAGCAGCGCGGATCCCGCGGGCTATGGCTACACCTTC. Translated, it gives CASSADPAGYGYTF. Complete variable domain (other parts from reference TRBV7-2 and TRBJ1-2): GAGVSQSPSNKVTEKGKDVELRCDPISGHTALYWYRQSLGQGLEFLIYFQGNSAPDKSGLPSDRFSAERTGGSVSTLTIQRTQQEDSAVYLCASSADPAGYGYTFGSGTRLTVV.

The chain combines TRBV6-2 or TRBV6-3 with TRBJ2-7, with D unclear. Germline V lookup: CDR1 MNHEY, CDR2 SVGEGT. The CDR3 spans 11 residues. The ends were cut back, 6 bases at V and 4 bases at J, with 7 bases in the middle. The CDR3 DNA reads TGTGCCAGCAGACAGTGGTACGAGCAGTACTTC. Protein product: CASRQWYEQYF.

The V gene is TRBV5-5, the J gene TRBJ2-3, with 9 bases identical to TRBD2. J was trimmed by 6 bases and V by 3 bases; bases with no gene match: 14. This CDR3 is 17 amino acids long. The germline gives CDR1 SGHKS, CDR2 YYEKEE (reference sequence). CDR3 in amino acids: CASSSSPFPSGIDTQYF. The CDR3 bases are TGTGCCAGCAGCTCCTCTCCTTTTCCTAGCGGGATTGATACGCAGTATTTT.

The table lists this clonotype with a few counts. The genes are TRBV6-1 and TRBJ2-1; 8 bases fit TRBD2. The junction had 15 bases not matched to a gene; V was cut back by 6 bases and J by 5 bases. Per germline, CDR1 MNHNS and CDR2 SASEGT. CDR3 length: 17 amino acids. CDR3 DNA: TGTGCCAGCAGCGCTACTAGCGGCCAACCGCTCCACAATGAGCAGTTCTTC. Protein sequence: CASSATSGQPLHNEQFF.

This clonotype showed up just a few times. The chain employs TRBV5-1 and TRBJ2-7, with D unclear. The germline V gene has CDR1 SGHRS and CDR2 YFSETQ. With 2 bases removed from V and 1 base from J, the gap between germline ends came to 10 bases. The CDR3 consists of 14 residues. The CDR3 loop reads CASSLDTWSYEQYF. CDR3 nucleotides: TGCGCCAGCAGCTTAGATACCTGGTCCTACGAGCAGTACTTC.

This clonotype was observed at least ten times. The chain recombines TRBV7-2 with TRBJ2-7, with 11 bases fitting TRBD2. Losses at the gene ends were 5 bases for V and 1 base for J; bases not matched to a gene: 4. CDR1 is SGHTA, CDR2 FQGNSA, per germline. The CDR3 spans 15 residues. The CDR3 nucleotides are TGTGCCAGCAGCCCTAGCGGGAGGATGTCCTACGAGCAGTACTTC. Translating it yields CASSPSGRMSYEQYF.

This clonotype was picked up many times. The rearrangement joins TRBV7-9 to TRBJ2-7; 7 nucleotides match TRBD2. The CDR3 extends over 15 amino acids. CDR1 is SEHNR and CDR2 is FQNEAQ in the germline V gene (reference sequence). Trimming removed 1 base from V and 5 bases from J; junction bases left unmatched: 8. The CDR3 DNA reads as TGTGCCAGCAGCTTAGGGGGAGGGTTTAAGGACGAGCAGTACTTC. It yields the protein CASSLGGGFKDEQYF.

Only a few counts were recorded for this clonotype. This chain links TRBV20-1 with TRBJ2-4, with 9 positions matching TRBD2. Germline V gene lookup returns CDR1 DFQATT and CDR2 SNEGSKA (reference sequence). V was clipped by 5 bases and J by 16 bases; unmatched bases: 9. This CDR3 comprises 11 residues. CDR3: CSAPLWGLAYF. DNA for the CDR3: TGCAGTGCTCCACTATGGGGACTAGCTTACTTC.

The J gene is TRBJ2-4, the V gene TRBV20-1; D remains ambiguous. This CDR3 comprises 15 residues. Trimming cost V 1 base and J 0 bases, with 10 bases left between them. Looked up from germline, CDR1 is DFQATT and CDR2 is SNEGSKA (reference sequence). The CDR3 sequence is CSARVLQLAKNIQYF. The CDR3 DNA reads as TGCAGTGCTAGAGTTCTCCAGCTAGCCAAAAACATTCAGTACTTC.

The rearrangement joins TRBV7-2 to TRBJ2-5; D is possibly TRBD2 (6 bases). The length of the CDR3 is 14 residues. CDR1 SGHTA and CDR2 FQGNSA come from the germline V gene. V was cut by 7 bases and J by 1 base, with 13 bases left in between. CDR3 sequence reads: CASIERRGQETQYF. CDR3 coding DNA: TGTGCCAGCATCGAGAGGAGGGGCCAAGAGACCCAGTACTTC. Filled out from reference TRBV7-2 and TRBJ2-5, the complete variable domain reads GAGVSQSPSNKVTEKGKDVELRCDPISGHTALYWYRQSLGQGLEFLIYFQGNSAPDKSGLPSDRFSAERTGGSVSTLTIQRTQQEDSAVYLCASIERRGQETQYFGPGTRLLVL.

This clonotype was seen ten or more times. The chain uses TRBV5-1 and TRBJ2-5; D may be TRBD1 (6 bases). Trimming took off 2 bases at V and 7 bases at J, with 18 bases between the two ends. Germline CDR1 reads SGHRS; CDR2 reads YFSETQ. The CDR3 has 15 amino acids. The CDR3 loop reads CASSFTDSGKGTQYF. In DNA form, the CDR3 reads TGCGCCAGCAGCTTTACGGACAGTGGGAAAGGGACCCAGTACTTC.

The V and J genes are TRBV5-1 and TRBJ2-2; D is unresolved. The V gene lost 4 bases and the J gene lost 7 bases, with 20 bases spanning the gap. CDR1 is SGHRS, CDR2 YFSETQ, per germline. The CDR3 is 16 amino acids. The DNA of the CDR3 is TGCGCCAGCAGCCCTGCCGACTGGGCTGGTGGCGGGGAGCTGTTTTTT. It codes for CASSPADWAGGGELFF.

This clonotype was seen only a few times. CDR3 in amino acids: CASSAVTSGSINEQFF. The CDR3, as DNA: TGCGCCAGCAGCGCCGTAACTAGCGGGAGTATCAATGAGCAGTTCTTC. The V and J genes are TRBV5-1 and TRBJ2-1, with 11 bases aligning to TRBD2. This CDR3 contains 16 residues. V gave up 4 bases and J gave up 6 bases; unmatched junction bases: 9. In germline, CDR1 is SGHRS, CDR2 YFSETQ.

This chain connects TRBV4-3 to TRBJ2-1, with 8 bases that match TRBD1. Trimming took 0 bases from V and 5 from J; bases not matched to a gene: 6. Germline values: CDR1 LGHNA, CDR2 YSLEER. This CDR3 contains 16 residues. The CDR3 sequence is CASSQEGRGLDNEQFF. CDR3 DNA sequence: TGCGCCAGCAGCCAAGAAGGCAGGGGGCTTGACAATGAGCAGTTCTTC.

The chain joins TRBV20-1 to TRBJ2-7; no reliable D call. CDR1 is DFQATT, CDR2 SNEGSKA, per germline (reference sequence). V was shortened by 3 bases and J by 3 bases, with 9 bases between the two germline ends. The length of the CDR3 is 12 residues. DNA of the CDR3: TGCAGTGCTAGGCGACCAGGCTACGAGCAGTACTTC. Its translation: CSARRPGYEQYF.

As for this clonotype: This may arise from a read error, as a much more abundant clone is one base away. The J gene is TRBJ2-2, the V gene TRBV11-3; D perhaps matches TRBD1 (5 bases). The CDR3 is 14 residues long. V lost 5 bases, J lost 1 base, and 8 bases lay in between. Germline-derived CDR1 and CDR2 are SGHNT and YENEEA. The CDR3 DNA is TGTGCCAGCAGCCCGACAGTGAACACCGGGGAGCTGTTTTTT. Translated: CASSPTVNTGELFF.

This clonotype was counted only a few times. The rearrangement uses TRBV7-2 and TRBJ2-1; possibly TRBD2 for D (7 bases). V lost 3 bases to trimming and J lost 8 bases, with 20 bases between them. The length of the CDR3 is 16 residues. The V gene's germline CDR1 is SGHTA and CDR2 FQGNSA. The CDR3 region is CASSFRAGAGSDEQFF. The CDR3 bases are TGTGCCAGCAGCTTCAGGGCGGGGGCTGGTAGTGATGAGCAGTTCTTC.

This clonotype was picked up many times. V gene TRBV30 combines with J gene TRBJ2-3, with D possibly being TRBD2 (5 bases). V was cut by 4 bases and J by 1 base, with 9 bases left in between. This CDR3 contains 13 residues. The germline CDR1 and CDR2 sequences are GTSNPN and SVGIG (reference sequence). CDR3 DNA: TGTGCCTGGAACCCCGGGGGCACAGATACGCAGTATTTT. Translating it yields CAWNPGGTDTQYF.